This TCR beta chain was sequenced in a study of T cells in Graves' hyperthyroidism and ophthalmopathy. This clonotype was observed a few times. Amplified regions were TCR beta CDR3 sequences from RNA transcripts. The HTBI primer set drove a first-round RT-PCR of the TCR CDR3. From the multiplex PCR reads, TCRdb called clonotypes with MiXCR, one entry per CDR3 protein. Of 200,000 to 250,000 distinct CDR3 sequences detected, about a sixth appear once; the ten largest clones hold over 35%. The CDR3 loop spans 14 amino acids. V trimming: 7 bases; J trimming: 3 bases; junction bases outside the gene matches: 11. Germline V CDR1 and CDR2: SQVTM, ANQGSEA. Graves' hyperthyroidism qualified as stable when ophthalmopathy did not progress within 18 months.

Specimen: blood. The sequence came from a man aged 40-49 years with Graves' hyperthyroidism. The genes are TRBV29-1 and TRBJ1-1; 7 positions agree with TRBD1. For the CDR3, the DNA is TGCAGCGCCTATTTCAGACAGGGCTACACTGAAGCTTTCTTT. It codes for CSAYFRQGYTEAFF. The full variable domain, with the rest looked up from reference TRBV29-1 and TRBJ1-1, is SAVISQKPSRDICQRGTSLTIQCQVDSQVTMMFWYRQQPGQSLTLIATANQGSEATYESGFVIDKFPISRPNLTFSTLTVSNMSPEDSSIYLCSAYFRQGYTEAFFGQGTRLTVV.